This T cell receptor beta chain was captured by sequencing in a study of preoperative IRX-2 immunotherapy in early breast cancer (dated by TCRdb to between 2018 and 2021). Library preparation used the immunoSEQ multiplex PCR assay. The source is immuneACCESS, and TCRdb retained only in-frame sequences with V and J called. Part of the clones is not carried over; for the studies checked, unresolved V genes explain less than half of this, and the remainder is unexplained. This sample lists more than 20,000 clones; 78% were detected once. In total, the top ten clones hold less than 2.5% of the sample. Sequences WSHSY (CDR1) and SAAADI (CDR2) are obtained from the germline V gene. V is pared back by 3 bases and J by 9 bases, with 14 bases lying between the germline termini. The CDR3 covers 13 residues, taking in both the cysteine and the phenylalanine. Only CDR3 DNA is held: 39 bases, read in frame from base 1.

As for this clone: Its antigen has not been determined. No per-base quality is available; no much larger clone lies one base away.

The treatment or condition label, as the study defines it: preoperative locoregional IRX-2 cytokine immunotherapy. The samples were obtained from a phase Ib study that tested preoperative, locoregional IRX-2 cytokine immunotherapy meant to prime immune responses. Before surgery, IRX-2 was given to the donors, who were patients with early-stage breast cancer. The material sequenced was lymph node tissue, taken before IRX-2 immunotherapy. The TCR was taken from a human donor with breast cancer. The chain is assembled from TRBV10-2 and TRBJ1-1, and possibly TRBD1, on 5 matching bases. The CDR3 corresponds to CASSESGRAKAFF. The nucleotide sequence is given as TGCGCCAGCAGTGAAAGTGGCAGGGCGAAAGCTTTCTTT.